This TCR beta chain is drawn from a study of regulatory and conventional T cells in RAG deficiency. Notes on the study in general: Control T-cell subsets had markedly higher Shannon entropy and lower Simpson indices than RAG-deficient patients. Omenn patients showed >85% Treg-Tconv overlap and shorter CDR3 lengths. Omenn syndrome and CID/AS patients had 85 to 100-fold fewer unique Treg TCR beta sequences, versus approximately 9.6-fold elsewhere.

Points on this clone: Antigen unknown.

The CDR3 spans 14 residues. Germline V gene sequence: CDR1 MNHEY, CDR2 SVGAGI. Trimming pared 6 bases from V and 5 bases from J, leaving 16 bases between. Genomic DNA came from blood conventional CD4+ T cells gated CD25-low CD127-high. Produced via immunoSEQ multiplex PCR; TCRdb's table is partial and in-frame only. The sample has about 30,000 clones; around 96% are singletons. These data were likewise used in another study, on regulatory T cells. As reported in that work: The primer mix had 52 TRBV and 13 TRBJ primers. In patients, unique TRB V-J pairs were restricted and V/J usage skewed, especially in Tregs.

The sequencing sample was made of CD25- CD4+ T cells sorted from blood. The chain is built from TRBV6-5 and TRBJ1-2; D not certain. The sequence derives from a human donor in good health. CDR3 coding DNA: TGTGCCAGCAGCAGTGGAGATCGGAATTATGGCTACACCTTC. As protein: CASSSGDRNYGYTF.